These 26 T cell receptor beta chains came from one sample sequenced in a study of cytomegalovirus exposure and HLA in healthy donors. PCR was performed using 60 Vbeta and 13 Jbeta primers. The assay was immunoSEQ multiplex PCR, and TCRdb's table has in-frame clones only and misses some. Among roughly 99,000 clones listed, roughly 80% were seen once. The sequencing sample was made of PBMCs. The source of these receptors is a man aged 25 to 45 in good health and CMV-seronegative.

CDR3 sequence (DNA): TGTGCCTGGAGTGTGGGGCAGTGGGAGACCCAGTACTTC. It encodes CAWSVGQWETQYF. This chain uses TRBV30 with TRBJ2-5, with D maybe TRBD1 (5 bases). Germline lookup yields CDR1 GTSNPN and CDR2 SVGIG (reference sequence). V lost 0 bases, J lost 5 bases, and 10 bases lay in between. The CDR3 consists of 13 residues.

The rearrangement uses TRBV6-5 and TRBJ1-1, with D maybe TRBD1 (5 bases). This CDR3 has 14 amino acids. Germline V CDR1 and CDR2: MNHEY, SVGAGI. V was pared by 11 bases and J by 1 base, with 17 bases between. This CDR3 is CAVRGDSQNTEAFF. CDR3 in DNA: TGTGCCGTTAGAGGGGACTCCCAGAACACTGAAGCTTTCTTT.

The CDR3 loop reads CASNRGNEKLFF. The CDR3 nucleotides read TGTGCCAGCAACAGGGGCAATGAAAAACTGTTTTTT. The rearrangement links TRBV6-1 to TRBJ1-4; 7 nucleotides align to TRBD1. This CDR3 has 12 amino acids. Trimming at V came to 7 bases and at J to 5 bases, leaving 1 base not matched to a gene. In germline, CDR1 is MNHNS, CDR2 SASEGT.

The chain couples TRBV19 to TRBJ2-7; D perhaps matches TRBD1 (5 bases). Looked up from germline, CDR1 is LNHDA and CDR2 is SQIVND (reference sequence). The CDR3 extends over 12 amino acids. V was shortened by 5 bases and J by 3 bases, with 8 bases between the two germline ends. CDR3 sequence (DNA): TGTGCCAGTAGTGCAGGGTACTACGAGCAGTACTTC. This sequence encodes CASSAGYYEQYF.

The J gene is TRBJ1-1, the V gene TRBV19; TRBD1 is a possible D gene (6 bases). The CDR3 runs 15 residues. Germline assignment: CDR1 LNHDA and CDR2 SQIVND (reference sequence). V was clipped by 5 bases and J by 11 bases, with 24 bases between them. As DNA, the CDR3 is TGTGCCAGTAGTCCGACTCGGGACAATGGGAGGGAGGCTTTCTTT. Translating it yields CASSPTRDNGREAFF.

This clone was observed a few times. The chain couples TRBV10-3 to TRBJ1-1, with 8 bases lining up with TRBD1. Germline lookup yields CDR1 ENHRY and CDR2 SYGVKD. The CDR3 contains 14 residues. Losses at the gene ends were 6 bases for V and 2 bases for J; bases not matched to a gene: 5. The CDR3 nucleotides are TGTGCCATCAGGACAGGGGCATTTAACACTGAAGCTTTCTTT. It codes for CAIRTGAFNTEAFF.

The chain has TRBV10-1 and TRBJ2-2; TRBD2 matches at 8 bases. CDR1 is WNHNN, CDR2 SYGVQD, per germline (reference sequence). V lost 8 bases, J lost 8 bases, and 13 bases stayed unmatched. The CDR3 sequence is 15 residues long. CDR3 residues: CASRPDGTRGGELFF. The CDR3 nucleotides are TGCGCCAGCCGCCCGGATGGGACTAGGGGGGGGGAGCTGTTTTTT.

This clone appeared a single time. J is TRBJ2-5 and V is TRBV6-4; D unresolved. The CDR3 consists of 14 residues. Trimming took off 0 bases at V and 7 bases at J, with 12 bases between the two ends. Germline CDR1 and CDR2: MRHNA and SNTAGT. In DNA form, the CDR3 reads TGTGCCAGCAGTGACTCCCCTGGGTCGGGGACCCAGTACTTC. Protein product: CASSDSPGSGTQYF.

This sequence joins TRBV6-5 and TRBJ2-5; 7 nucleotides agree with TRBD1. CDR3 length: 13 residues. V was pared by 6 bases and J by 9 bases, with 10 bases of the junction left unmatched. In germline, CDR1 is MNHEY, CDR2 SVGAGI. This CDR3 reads CASSRDRARAQYF. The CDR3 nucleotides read TGTGCCAGCAGCCGAGACAGGGCCCGGGCCCAGTACTTC.

This chain's CDR3 is CASSGDTYEQYF. The CDR3 bases are TGTGCTAGTTCCGGGGACACCTACGAGCAGTACTTC. The chain employs TRBV12-5 and TRBJ2-7; possible D gene TRBD1, 6 bases. V lost 8 bases and J lost 2, with 10 bases in between. The CDR3 length is 12 residues. Germline loops: CDR1 LGHNT, CDR2 FRNRAP.

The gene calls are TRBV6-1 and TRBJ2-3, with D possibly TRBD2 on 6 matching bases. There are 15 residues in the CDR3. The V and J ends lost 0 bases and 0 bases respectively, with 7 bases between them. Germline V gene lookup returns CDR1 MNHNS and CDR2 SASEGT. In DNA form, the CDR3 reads TGTGCCAGCAGTGAAGCGGGGGGTAGCACAGATACGCAGTATTTT. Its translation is CASSEAGGSTDTQYF.

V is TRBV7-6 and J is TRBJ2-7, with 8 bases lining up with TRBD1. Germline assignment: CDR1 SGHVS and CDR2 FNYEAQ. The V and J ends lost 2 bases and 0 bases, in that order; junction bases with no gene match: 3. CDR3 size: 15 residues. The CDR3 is CASSLTGQGSYEQYF. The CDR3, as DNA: TGTGCCAGCAGCTTAACTGGACAGGGCTCCTACGAGCAGTACTTC.

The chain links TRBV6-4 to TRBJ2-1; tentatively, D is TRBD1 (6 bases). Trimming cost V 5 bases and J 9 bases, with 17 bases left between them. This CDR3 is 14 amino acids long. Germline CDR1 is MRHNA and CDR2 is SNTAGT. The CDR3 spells CASSQDSLKGEQFF. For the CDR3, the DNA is TGTGCCAGCAGTCAGGACAGCCTGAAGGGTGAGCAGTTCTTC.

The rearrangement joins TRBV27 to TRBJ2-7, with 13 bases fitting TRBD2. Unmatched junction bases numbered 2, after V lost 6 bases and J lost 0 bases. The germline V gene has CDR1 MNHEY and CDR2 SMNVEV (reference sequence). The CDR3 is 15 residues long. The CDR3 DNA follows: TGTGCCAGCAGCTGGACTAGCGGGGGCTCCTACGAGCAGTACTTC. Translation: CASSWTSGGSYEQYF.

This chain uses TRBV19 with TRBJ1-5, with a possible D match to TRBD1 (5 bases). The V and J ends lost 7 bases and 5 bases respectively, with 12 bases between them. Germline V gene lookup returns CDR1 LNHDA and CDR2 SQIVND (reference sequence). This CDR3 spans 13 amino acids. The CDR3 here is CASTGGLHQPQHF. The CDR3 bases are TGTGCCAGTACGGGGGGTCTGCATCAGCCCCAGCATTTT.

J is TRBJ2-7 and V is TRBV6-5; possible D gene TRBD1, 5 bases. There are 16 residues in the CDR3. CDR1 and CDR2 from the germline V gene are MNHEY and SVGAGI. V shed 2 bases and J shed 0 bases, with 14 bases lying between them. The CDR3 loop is CASSYGWGASSYEQYF. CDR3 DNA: TGTGCCAGCAGTTACGGGTGGGGCGCAAGCTCCTACGAGCAGTACTTC.

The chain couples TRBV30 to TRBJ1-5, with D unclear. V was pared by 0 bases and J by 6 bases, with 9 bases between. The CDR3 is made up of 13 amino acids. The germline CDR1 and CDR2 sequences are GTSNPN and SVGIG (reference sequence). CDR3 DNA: TGTGCCTGGAGTGTACCCGGAGGTCAGCCCCAGCATTTT. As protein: CAWSVPGGQPQHF.

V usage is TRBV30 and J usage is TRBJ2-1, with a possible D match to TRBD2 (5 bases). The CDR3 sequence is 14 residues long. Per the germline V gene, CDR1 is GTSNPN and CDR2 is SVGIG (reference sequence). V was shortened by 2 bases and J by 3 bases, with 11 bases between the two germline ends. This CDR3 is CAWSLGRDYNEQFF. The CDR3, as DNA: TGTGCCTGGAGTCTTGGGAGAGACTACAATGAGCAGTTCTTC.

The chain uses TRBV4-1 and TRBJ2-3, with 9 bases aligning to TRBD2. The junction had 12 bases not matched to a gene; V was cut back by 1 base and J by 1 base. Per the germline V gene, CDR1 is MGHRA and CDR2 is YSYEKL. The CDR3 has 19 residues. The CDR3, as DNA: TGCGCCAGCAGCCAAGTCGGCCTAGCGGGACCCCTAGGCACAGATACGCAGTATTTT. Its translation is CASSQVGLAGPLGTDTQYF.

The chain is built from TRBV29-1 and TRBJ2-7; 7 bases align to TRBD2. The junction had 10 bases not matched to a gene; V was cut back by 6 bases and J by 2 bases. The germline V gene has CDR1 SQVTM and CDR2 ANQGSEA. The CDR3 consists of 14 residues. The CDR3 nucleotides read TGCAGCGTCTGGGCGGCGGGAGCCACCTACGAGCAGTACTTC. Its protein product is CSVWAAGATYEQYF.

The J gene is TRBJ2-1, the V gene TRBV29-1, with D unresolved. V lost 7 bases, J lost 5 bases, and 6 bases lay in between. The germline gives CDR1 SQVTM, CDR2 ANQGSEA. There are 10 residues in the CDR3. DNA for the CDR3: TGCAGCGGAGGCGACAATGAGCAGTTCTTC. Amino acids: CSGGDNEQFF.

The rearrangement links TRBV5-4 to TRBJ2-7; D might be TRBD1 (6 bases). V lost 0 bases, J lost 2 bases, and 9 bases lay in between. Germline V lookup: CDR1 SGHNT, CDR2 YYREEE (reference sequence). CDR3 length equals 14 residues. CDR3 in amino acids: CASSLVQGPYEQYF. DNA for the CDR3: TGTGCCAGCAGCTTGGTGCAGGGGCCCTACGAGCAGTACTTC.

The CDR3 region is CASSLRGASATYEQYF. The CDR3 DNA sequence: TGTGCCAGCAGCTTACGAGGGGCTAGCGCTACCTACGAGCAGTACTTC. V usage is TRBV7-8 and J usage is TRBJ2-7, with a tentative D call TRBD2 (6 bases). The CDR3 consists of 16 residues. V gave up 2 bases and J gave up 2 bases, with 16 bases separating them. Germline V gene data show CDR1 as SGHVS and CDR2 as FQNEAQ.

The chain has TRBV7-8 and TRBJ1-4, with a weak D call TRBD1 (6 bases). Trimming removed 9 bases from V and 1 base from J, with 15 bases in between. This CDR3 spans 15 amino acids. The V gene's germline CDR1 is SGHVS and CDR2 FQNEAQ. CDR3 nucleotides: TGTGCCAGTACAAGGGGGGGTGAAACTAATGAAAAACTGTTTTTT. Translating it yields CASTRGGETNEKLFF.

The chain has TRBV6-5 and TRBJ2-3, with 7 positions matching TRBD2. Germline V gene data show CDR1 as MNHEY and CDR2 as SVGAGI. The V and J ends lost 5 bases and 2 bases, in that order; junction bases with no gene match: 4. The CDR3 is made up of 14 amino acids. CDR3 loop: CASSPSGDTDTQYF. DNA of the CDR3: TGTGCCAGCAGTCCTAGCGGAGACACAGATACGCAGTATTTT.

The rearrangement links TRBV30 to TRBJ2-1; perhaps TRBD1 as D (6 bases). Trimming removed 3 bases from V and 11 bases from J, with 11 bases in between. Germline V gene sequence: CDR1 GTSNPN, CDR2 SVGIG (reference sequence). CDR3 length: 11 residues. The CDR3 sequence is CAWSPGQQQFF. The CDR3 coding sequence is TGTGCCTGGAGCCCGGGACAACAGCAGTTCTTC.